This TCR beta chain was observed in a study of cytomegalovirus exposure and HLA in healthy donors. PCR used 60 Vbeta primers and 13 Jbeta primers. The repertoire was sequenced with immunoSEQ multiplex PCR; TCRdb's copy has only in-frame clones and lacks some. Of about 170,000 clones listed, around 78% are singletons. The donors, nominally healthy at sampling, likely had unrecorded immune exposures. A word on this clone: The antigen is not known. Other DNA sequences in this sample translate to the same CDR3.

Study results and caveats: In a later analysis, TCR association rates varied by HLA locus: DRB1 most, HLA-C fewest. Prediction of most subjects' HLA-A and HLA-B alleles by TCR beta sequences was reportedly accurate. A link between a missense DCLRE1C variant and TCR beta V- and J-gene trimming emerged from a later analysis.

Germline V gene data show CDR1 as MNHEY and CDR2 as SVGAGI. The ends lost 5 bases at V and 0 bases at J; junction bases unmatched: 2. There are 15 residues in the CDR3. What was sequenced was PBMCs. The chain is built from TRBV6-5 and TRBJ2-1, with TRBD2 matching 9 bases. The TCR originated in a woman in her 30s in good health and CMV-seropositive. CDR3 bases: TGTGCCAGCAGTCTGACTAGCGGCTCCTACAATGAGCAGTTCTTC. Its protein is CASSLTSGSYNEQFF.